A single sample is the source of the 22 T cell receptor beta chains below, sequenced in a study of blood T cell repertoires in COVID-19 (dated by TCRdb to about 2020). Library preparation used the immunoSEQ multiplex PCR assay. TCRdb carries this immuneACCESS record with in-frame sequences only. Its versions omit some clonotypes, under half of them owing to an unresolved V gene in the studies checked, with the rest unexplained. In all, the sample holds 120,000 to 150,000 clones, and under 90% of those were seen once. The ten biggest clones cover 35% to 40% of the sample. Sequencing was performed on peripheral blood. The receptors come from a human donor in a cohort sampled during active COVID-19.

There are a few counts of this clone. V and J are TRBV6-5 and TRBJ1-2, with D possibly TRBD1 on 6 matching bases. V lost 2 bases and J lost 3, with 7 bases in between. The CDR3 sequence is 13 residues long. Germline CDR1 MNHEY, CDR2 SVGAGI. The CDR3 protein is CASSYQGYYGYTF. The CDR3 DNA follows: TGTGCCAGCAGTTACCAGGGGTACTATGGCTACACCTTC.

V is TRBV5-1 and J is TRBJ2-5, with 9 nucleotides matching TRBD2. The V segment lost 4 bases and the J segment 5 bases; nucleotides outside the gene matches: 6. CDR1 SGHRS and CDR2 YFSETQ come from the germline V gene. This CDR3 is 14 amino acids long. CDR3 loop: CASSVPSGAETQYF. In nucleotides, the CDR3 is TGCGCCAGCAGCGTCCCTAGCGGGGCGGAGACCCAGTACTTC.

The gene calls are TRBV5-5 and TRBJ2-5; no definite D call. CDR1 is SGHKS, CDR2 YYEKEE, per germline (reference sequence). Deletions cut 3 bases from V and 0 bases from J, with 9 bases between. The CDR3 consists of 14 residues. DNA of the CDR3: TGTGCCAGCAGCTCGAGGCTGTACCAAGAGACCCAGTACTTC. Protein: CASSSRLYQETQYF.

This rearrangement joins TRBV18 to TRBJ2-7; D possibly corresponds to TRBD2 (5 bases). Germline V gives CDR1 KGHSH, CDR2 LQKENI. This CDR3 is 15 amino acids long. V lost 3 bases to trimming and J lost 4 bases, with 16 bases between them. CDR3: CASSPRTGIGYEQYF. The CDR3 region has the DNA TGTGCCAGCTCACCTCGGACGGGGATCGGGTACGAGCAGTACTTC.

The rearrangement links TRBV19 to TRBJ2-2, with D possibly being TRBD2 (6 bases). This CDR3 is built from 19 residues. Trimming removed 5 bases at V and 0 bases at J, with 22 bases between. CDR1 is LNHDA and CDR2 is SQIVND in the germline V gene (reference sequence). The CDR3 DNA reads TGTGCCAGTAGTGGCGCGGGGACTTGGAGCGCGGCGAACACCGGGGAGCTGTTTTTT. This sequence encodes CASSGAGTWSAANTGELFF.

The chain has TRBV6-2 or TRBV6-3 and TRBJ2-3, with TRBD2 as a possible D gene (6 bases). In germline, CDR1 is MNHEY, CDR2 SVGEGT. Trimming left V 5 bases short and J 1 base short, with 13 bases between. The CDR3 has 15 residues. This chain's CDR3 is CASSPPWGGTDTQYF. CDR3 sequence (DNA): TGTGCCAGCAGTCCCCCCTGGGGGGGCACAGATACGCAGTATTTT.

This clone appeared a few times. The V gene is TRBV9, the J gene TRBJ2-3, with 11 bases that match TRBD2. Germline V gene data show CDR1 as SGDLS and CDR2 as YYNGEE. There are 16 residues in the CDR3. Trimming at V came to 0 bases and at J to 5 bases, leaving 5 bases not matched to a gene. Written as DNA, the CDR3 is TGTGCCAGCAGCGTAGTTAGCGGGGGGGCCGGAGATACGCAGTATTTT. Translated: CASSVVSGGAGDTQYF.

The chain has TRBV6-5 and TRBJ2-2; D is possibly TRBD2 (6 bases). The CDR3 runs to 13 residues. V was trimmed by 2 bases and J by 5 bases, leaving 6 bases between them. Per germline, CDR1 MNHEY and CDR2 SVGAGI. This CDR3 is CASSYGGTGELFF. CDR3 in DNA: TGTGCCAGCAGTTACGGGGGGACCGGGGAGCTGTTTTTT.

The chain is built from TRBV4-3 and TRBJ1-2; 10 nucleotides match TRBD1. Germline V gene sequence: CDR1 LGHNA, CDR2 YSLEER. The CDR3 is 13 residues long. V was clipped by 4 bases and J by 8 bases; unmatched bases: 4. The CDR3 here is CASSPTGGLGYTF. In DNA, the CDR3 is TGCGCCAGCAGCCCGACAGGGGGCCTGGGCTACACCTTC.

The chain couples TRBV11-2 to TRBJ2-7; D may be TRBD2 (5 bases). The ends were cut back, 2 bases at V and 1 base at J, with 12 bases in the middle. Germline loops: CDR1 SGHAT, CDR2 FQNNGV. This CDR3 has 15 amino acids. The CDR3 loop reads CASSLSYPGSYEQYF. The DNA for the CDR3 is TGTGCCAGCAGCTTATCATATCCGGGGTCCTACGAGCAGTACTTC.

The chain combines TRBV7-9 with TRBJ2-3; TRBD2 matches 15 bases. Germline-derived CDR1 and CDR2 are SEHNR and FQNEAQ (reference sequence). Losses at the gene ends were 5 bases for V and 5 bases for J; bases not matched to a gene: 8. This CDR3 contains 17 residues. The CDR3 spells CASSRGTSGGPGDTQYF. In nucleotides, the CDR3 is TGTGCCAGCAGCCGCGGGACTAGCGGGGGGCCTGGAGATACGCAGTATTTT.

The gene calls are TRBV27 and TRBJ2-1; the D gene is possibly TRBD2 (5 bases). Trimming pared 1 base from V and 0 bases from J, leaving 7 bases between. Germline CDR1 is MNHEY and CDR2 is SMNVEV (reference sequence). The CDR3 has 15 amino acids. This CDR3 is CASSLYGGSYNEQFF. In nucleotides, the CDR3 is TGTGCCAGCAGTTTATACGGAGGCTCCTACAATGAGCAGTTCTTC.

The V and J genes are TRBV7-6 and TRBJ2-1; 12 nucleotides align to TRBD2. CDR3 length: 15 residues. From germline, CDR1 is SGHVS and CDR2 FNYEAQ. V was pared by 5 bases and J by 5 bases, with 4 bases of the junction left unmatched. CDR3: CASSRTSGDHNEQFF. Written as DNA, the CDR3 is TGTGCCAGCAGCCGGACTAGCGGGGACCACAATGAGCAGTTCTTC.

The V and J genes are TRBV19 and TRBJ1-2, with TRBD1 matching over 9 bases. Per germline, CDR1 LNHDA and CDR2 SQIVND (reference sequence). The CDR3 runs 14 residues. V shed 6 bases and J 8 bases; nucleotides not matched to a gene: 10. CDR3 protein: CASSPAGTGKGYTF. CDR3 nucleotide sequence: TGTGCCAGTAGCCCCGCCGGGACAGGGAAAGGCTACACCTTC.

The chain has TRBV5-1 and TRBJ1-1; D is ambiguous. Trimming cost V 1 base and J 0 bases, with 10 bases left between them. Germline V gives CDR1 SGHRS, CDR2 YFSETQ. CDR3 length: 15 amino acids. CDR3 nucleotides: TGCGCCAGCAGCTTGTCTGGCAGTATGAACACTGAAGCTTTCTTT. Protein sequence: CASSLSGSMNTEAFF.

Here the CDR3 DNA reads TGTGCCAGCAGCTTAGTCCCCGGACAGGGAAACCCCTATGGCTACACCTTC. This codes for CASSLVPGQGNPYGYTF. This rearrangement joins TRBV7-2 to TRBJ1-2, with 8 bases identical to TRBD1. V was clipped by 1 base and J by 4 bases; unmatched bases: 11. CDR1 and CDR2 (germline): SGHTA, FQGNSA. This CDR3 is 17 amino acids long.

The J gene is TRBJ2-7, the V gene TRBV4-3, with D possibly being TRBD2 (6 bases). Trimming cost V 0 bases and J 6 bases, with 15 bases left between them. Germline CDR1 LGHNA, CDR2 YSLEER. The CDR3 is 15 amino acids. In DNA form, the CDR3 reads TGCGCCAGCAGCCAAGATGATCGGGGGTCAAGCGAGCAGTACTTC. This sequence encodes CASSQDDRGSSEQYF.

The table lists this clone with a few counts. V is TRBV10-3 and J is TRBJ1-1; 7 positions agree with TRBD1. This CDR3 is 11 amino acids long. Germline CDR1 ENHRY, CDR2 SYGVKD. Losses at the gene ends were 8 bases for V and 3 bases for J; bases not matched to a gene: 0. The CDR3 region is CAIGTDTEAFF. CDR3 in DNA: TGTGCCATCGGGACAGACACTGAAGCTTTCTTT.

The chain uses TRBV3-1 (or the pseudogene TRBV3-2) and TRBJ2-4; no firm D call. Germline CDR1 and CDR2: LGHDT and YNNKEL (reference sequence). The V end was cut by 6 bases, the J end by 1 base, with 13 bases between. The CDR3 loop spans 15 amino acids. The CDR3 coding sequence is TGTGCCAGCAGGCGCCCTGCAAAGGCCAAAAACATTCAGTACTTC. This codes for CASRRPAKAKNIQYF.

CDR3 protein: CASSPDLNGEKLFF. The DNA of the CDR3 is TGTGCCAGCTCCCCGGACTTGAACGGTGAAAAACTGTTTTTT. The chain carries TRBV18 and TRBJ1-4; D gene ambiguous. The V gene's germline CDR1 is KGHSH and CDR2 LQKENI. This CDR3 contains 14 residues. Trimming removed 6 bases from V and 7 bases from J, with 15 bases in between.

This clone has just one count. This chain joins TRBV18 and TRBJ2-7; D may be TRBD1 (6 bases). The CDR3 length is 15 residues. V was cut by 6 bases and J by 3 bases, with 18 bases left in between. CDR1 is KGHSH, CDR2 LQKENI, per germline. CDR3: CASSSQPGHSYEQYF. CDR3 in DNA: TGTGCCAGCTCGTCCCAACCGGGACATAGCTACGAGCAGTACTTC.

The chain is built from TRBV27 and TRBJ2-7; 7 nucleotides align to TRBD1. The CDR3 totals 14 residues. Per the germline V gene, CDR1 is MNHEY and CDR2 is SMNVEV (reference sequence). Trimming took 6 bases from V and 5 from J; bases not matched to a gene: 10. The CDR3 spells CASSLRWQGDEQYF. The CDR3 bases are TGTGCCAGCAGCCTAAGATGGCAGGGGGACGAGCAGTACTTC.